The 3 T cell receptor beta chains in this list originate from one sample, sequenced in a study of shared clonotypes between healthy human individuals. Measured with immunoSEQ multiplex PCR; TCRdb has only the in-frame clones, and not every one. The sample lists roughly 2.5 million clones; approximately 90% were seen once. Sample: naive CD4+ T cells sorted from blood. As to subset: CD45RA+ positively selected. The receptor source for this set is a man between 18 and 29 years old in good health.

The CDR3 region has the DNA TGTGCCAGCAGCCCGTCCCTGGGGAGCTCCTACGAGCAGTACTTC. Residues: CASSPSLGSSYEQYF. The chain combines TRBV28 with TRBJ2-7; D is possibly TRBD2 (5 bases). Germline CDR1 and CDR2: MDHEN and SYDVKM. The CDR3 totals 15 residues. V was cut by 6 bases and J by 0 bases, with 15 bases left in between.

The rearrangement joins TRBV6-5 to TRBJ2-7; no definite D call. Germline V gene lookup returns CDR1 MNHEY and CDR2 SVGAGI. The CDR3 totals 15 residues. With 6 bases removed from V and 0 bases from J, the gap between germline ends came to 15 bases. The chain's CDR3 is CASRTSGLSSYEQYF. CDR3 DNA: TGTGCCAGCAGGACGTCCGGGCTGAGCTCCTACGAGCAGTACTTC.

V is TRBV28 and J is TRBJ2-7; D remains ambiguous. Germline CDR1 is MDHEN and CDR2 is SYDVKM. The CDR3 is 14 amino acids. V lost 5 bases to trimming and J lost 0 bases, with 11 bases between them. CDR3 residues: CASSTQRSSYEQYF. The CDR3 bases are TGTGCCAGCAGTACCCAGAGGAGCTCCTACGAGCAGTACTTC.